This entry concerns a single TCR beta chain. Researchers prepared the TRB cDNA libraries using 5' RACE with UMI labels. From the 5' RACE reads, TCRdb lists one entry per CDR3 protein and no DNA. The sample has approximately 58,000 distinct CDR3 sequences. Definition of naive CD8+ T cells rested on a CD45RO-CCR7+CD27+CD95- profile. The CDR3 contains 11 residues. Germline V gene sequence: CDR1 SEHNR, CDR2 FQNEAQ (reference sequence). These data originate in a study of CXCR3-negative and CXCR3-positive naive CD8 T cells. Sequencing used naive CXCR3- CD8+ T cells from blood. Subset: CD45RO-CCR7+CD27+CD95- naive CD8+ T cells lacking CXCR3 (TNR3-). The TCR originated in a human donor in good health. Some clones in this sample may be carry-over from other donors' samples. The genes are TRBV7-9 and TRBJ1-2; as DNA is missing, the TRBD1 call by TCRdb cannot be tested. The CDR3: CASSRASGYTF.